Each of the 16 T cell receptor beta chains below was sequenced from the same sample in a study of T cell responses to AZD1222 COVID-19 vaccine (dated by TCRdb to the early 2020s). The sample's time point, from its label and the paper: baseline before first vaccination. The method was the immunoSEQ multiplex PCR assay. The table was pulled from immuneACCESS by TCRdb, which kept in-frame rearrangements only. Such tables lose some clones; where checked, under half of the loss comes from unresolved V genes, and the rest has no known cause. The sample data list 100,000 to 110,000 clones, and about 88% of these were observed just once. The ten most abundant clones make up about 1.8% of the sample. Specimen: peripheral blood, collected on day 0 of AZD1222 vaccination. Receptors were obtained from an adult in good health.

The chain joins TRBV7-2 to TRBJ1-2; D unresolved. Trimming shortened V by 5 bases and J by 4 bases, and 14 bases separated the two germline ends. From germline, CDR1 is SGHTA and CDR2 FQGNSA. CDR3 length: 14 amino acids. CDR3 in amino acids: CASSQSYRAYGYTF. The CDR3 nucleotides are TGTGCCAGCAGCCAAAGTTATCGGGCCTATGGCTACACCTTC.

The gene calls are TRBV7-9 and TRBJ2-1; a possible D gene is TRBD2 (7 bases). The CDR3 contains 16 residues. Trimming stripped 8 bases from V and 7 bases from J, with 24 bases between. The germline CDR1 and CDR2 sequences are SEHNR and FQNEAQ (reference sequence). In DNA, the CDR3 is TGTGCCAGCTCAAGACGTGGGACGGGGGGCGAGAATGAGCAGTTCTTC. Amino acid sequence: CASSRRGTGGENEQFF.

J is TRBJ2-2 and V is TRBV6-2 or TRBV6-3, with TRBD2 as a possible D gene (7 bases). The CDR3 sequence is 17 residues long. Between the trimmed V and J ends, which lost 5 bases and 1 base, there was a span of 17 bases. Germline CDR1 and CDR2: MNHEY and SVGEGT. CDR3 sequence reads: CASSKGPGGVNTGELFF. In DNA form, the CDR3 reads TGTGCCAGCAGTAAAGGCCCGGGGGGCGTGAACACCGGGGAGCTGTTTTTT.

The chain joins TRBV19 to TRBJ1-4; D is undetermined. Trimming shortened V by 7 bases and J by 8 bases, and 14 bases separated the two germline ends. The CDR3 sequence is 13 residues long. Germline loops: CDR1 LNHDA, CDR2 SQIVND (reference sequence). CDR3 coding DNA: TGTGCCAGTACTCCGAACAGAAGAGAAAAACTGTTTTTT. Its translation is CASTPNRREKLFF.

The chain employs TRBV2 and TRBJ2-3; 9 bases match TRBD2. The CDR3 covers 13 residues. Germline-derived CDR1 and CDR2 are SNHLY and FYNNEI. Trimming removed 10 bases from V and 4 bases from J; junction bases left unmatched: 6. The CDR3 sequence: CAIRSGSSDTQYF. CDR3 DNA sequence: TGTGCCATACGTAGCGGGAGTTCAGATACGCAGTATTTT.

This clone was seen a single time. The chain has TRBV3-1 (or the pseudogene TRBV3-2) and TRBJ1-4; tentatively, D is TRBD1 (5 bases). The CDR3 contains 16 residues. Germline CDR1 is LGHDT and CDR2 is YNNKEL (reference sequence). V was clipped by 3 bases and J by 8 bases, with 19 bases between them. The CDR3 spells CASSQGSGTRGEKLFF. The CDR3 DNA follows: TGTGCCAGCAGCCAGGGTTCCGGGACCCGAGGGGAAAAACTGTTTTTT.

This sequence joins TRBV6-5 and TRBJ2-7; no clear D. Germline-derived CDR1 and CDR2 are MNHEY and SVGAGI. Between the trimmed V and J ends, which lost 4 bases and 6 bases, there was a span of 19 bases. The CDR3 contains 15 residues. The CDR3 sequence: CASSSQGPTRGEQYF. CDR3 nucleotide sequence: TGTGCCAGCAGTTCCCAAGGTCCGACCCGAGGCGAGCAGTACTTC.

J is TRBJ2-7 and V is TRBV13; D gene ambiguous. V lost 5 bases, J lost 3 bases, and 17 bases lay in between. Germline CDR1 and CDR2: PRHDT and FYEKMQ (reference sequence). CDR3 size: 15 residues. CDR3 bases: TGTGCCAGCAGCCCTCGGCTTCCTGGAGACTACGAGCAGTACTTC. This encodes CASSPRLPGDYEQYF. Full variable domain (remainder filled in from reference TRBV13 and TRBJ2-7): AAGVIQSPRHLIKEKRETATLKCYPIPRHDTVYWYQQGPGQDPQFLISFYEKMQSDKGSIPDRFSAQQFSDYHSELNMSSLELGDSALYFCASSPRLPGDYEQYFGPGTRLTVT.

The chain couples TRBV5-5 to TRBJ1-4; maybe TRBD1 (6 bases). The CDR3 runs to 14 residues. V lost 4 bases and J 8 bases, leaving 15 bases between the germline ends. Germline assignment: CDR1 SGHKS and CDR2 YYEKEE (reference sequence). CDR3 amino acids: CASSITGAKEKLFF. In nucleotides, the CDR3 is TGTGCCAGCAGCATAACGGGGGCAAAGGAAAAACTGTTTTTT.

A few counts support this clone. This sequence joins TRBV24-1 and TRBJ2-2; D may be TRBD2 (6 bases). Germline V gene data show CDR1 as KGHDR and CDR2 as SFDVKD. The CDR3 is 15 amino acids. The V gene lost 0 bases and the J gene lost 6 bases, with 10 bases spanning the gap. CDR3 loop: CATSDLRGGSGELFF. As DNA, the CDR3 is TGTGCCACCAGTGATTTGCGGGGAGGATCCGGGGAGCTGTTTTTT.

The J gene is TRBJ2-7, the V gene TRBV27; 10 bases map to TRBD1. Unmatched junction bases numbered 5, after V lost 6 bases and J lost 3 bases. Germline V gives CDR1 MNHEY, CDR2 SMNVEV (reference sequence). This CDR3 is built from 14 residues. The CDR3 DNA reads TGTGCCAGCAGGACAGGGGGCCCCGTCTACGAGCAGTACTTC. Translated: CASRTGGPVYEQYF.

The chain carries TRBV7-9 and TRBJ1-1, with D perhaps matching TRBD1 (5 bases). The CDR3 has 15 residues. The germline V and J ends were trimmed by 1 base and 0 bases, with 9 bases remaining between them. Looked up from germline, CDR1 is SEHNR and CDR2 is FQNEAQ (reference sequence). CDR3 nucleotides: TGTGCCAGCAGCTTAGGGAGGGGCTTGAACACTGAAGCTTTCTTT. It specifies CASSLGRGLNTEAFF.

The V and J genes are TRBV3-1 (or the pseudogene TRBV3-2) and TRBJ1-1, with TRBD1 matching 7 bases. The CDR3 has 12 residues. Germline CDR1 is LGHDT and CDR2 is YNNKEL (reference sequence). Trimming removed 3 bases from V and 10 bases from J; junction bases left unmatched: 5. The CDR3, as DNA: TGTGCCAGCAGCCACCAGGACAGGACAGCTTTCTTT. Translated: CASSHQDRTAFF.

The genes are TRBV12-3 or TRBV12-4 and TRBJ2-7; D remains ambiguous. Trimming left V 2 bases short and J 2 bases short, with 7 bases between. The CDR3 has 13 residues. CDR3 sequence (DNA): TGTGCCAGCAGTTTATCCCCGGCCTACGAGCAGTACTTC. It specifies CASSLSPAYEQYF.

The rearrangement uses TRBV5-8 and TRBJ1-2; D ambiguous. Germline-derived CDR1 and CDR2 are SGHTS and YDEGEE. The CDR3 length is 15 residues. V shed 1 base and J shed 8 bases, with 18 bases lying between them. As DNA, the CDR3 is TGTGCCAGCAGCTTGTTCTCAGTAGGAGCGAGAGGCTACACCTTC. Translation: CASSLFSVGARGYTF.

This clone occurred once. V is TRBV28 and J is TRBJ2-2, with a possible D match to TRBD2 (6 bases). There are 16 residues in the CDR3. CDR1 is MDHEN and CDR2 is SYDVKM in the germline V gene. The ends were cut back, 2 bases at V and 3 bases at J, with 13 bases in the middle. CDR3 coding DNA: TGTGCCAGCAGTTTAGCGGACTACGGGTACACCGGGGAGCTGTTTTTT. Residues: CASSLADYGYTGELFF.